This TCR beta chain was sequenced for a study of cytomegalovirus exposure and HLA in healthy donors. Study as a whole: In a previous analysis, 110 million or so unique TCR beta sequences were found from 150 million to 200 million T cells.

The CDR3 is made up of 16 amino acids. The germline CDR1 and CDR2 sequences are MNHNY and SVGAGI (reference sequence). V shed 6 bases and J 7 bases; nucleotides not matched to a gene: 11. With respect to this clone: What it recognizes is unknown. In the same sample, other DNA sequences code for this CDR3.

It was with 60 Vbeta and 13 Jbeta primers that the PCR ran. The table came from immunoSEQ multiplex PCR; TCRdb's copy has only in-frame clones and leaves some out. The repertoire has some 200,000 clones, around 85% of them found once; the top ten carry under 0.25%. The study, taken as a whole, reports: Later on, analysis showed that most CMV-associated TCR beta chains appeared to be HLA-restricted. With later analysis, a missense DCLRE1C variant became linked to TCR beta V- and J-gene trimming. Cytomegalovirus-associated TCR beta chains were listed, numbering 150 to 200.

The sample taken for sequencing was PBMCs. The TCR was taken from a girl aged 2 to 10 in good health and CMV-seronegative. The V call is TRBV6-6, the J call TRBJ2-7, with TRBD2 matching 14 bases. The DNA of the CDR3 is TGTGCCAGCAGCCCGACTAGCGGGAGGGCCTTCGGTGAGCAGTACTTC. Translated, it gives CASSPTSGRAFGEQYF.